Below, 7 T cell receptor beta chains from the same sample are listed, as sequenced in a study of cytomegalovirus exposure and HLA in healthy donors (dated by TCRdb to 2016 to 2017). The library was produced with the immunoSEQ multiplex PCR assay. For the multiplex PCR, a mixture combining 60 forward primers for TCR Vbeta segments and 13 reverse primers for TCR Jbeta segments was used. What TCRdb holds here is the immuneACCESS table cut down to in-frame rearrangements. Part of the clones is not present; checked against another copy, under half of the missing clones reflect an unresolved V gene, and the others are unexplained. Within this sample are about 98,000 clones, with around 80% of them counted one time only. The ten top clones hold 9.5% to 13% of the sample. Sequencing was carried out using PBMCs. All receptors come from a man aged 18 to 29 in good health and CMV-seropositive.

This rearrangement joins TRBV6-1 to TRBJ1-5, with D tentatively TRBD1 (5 bases). Germline values: CDR1 MNHNS, CDR2 SASEGT. V was trimmed by 4 bases and J by 7 bases, leaving 17 bases between them. The CDR3 has 15 residues. The DNA of the CDR3 is TGTGCCAGCAGTGTGGAAAGGGGTGCTATACAGCCCCAGCATTTT. Translating it yields CASSVERGAIQPQHF.

The V gene is TRBV18, the J gene TRBJ1-1, with 7 positions matching TRBD1. The CDR3 has 15 amino acids. The ends lost 3 bases at V and 0 bases at J; junction bases unmatched: 4. Per the germline V gene, CDR1 is KGHSH and CDR2 is LQKENI. Here the CDR3 reads CASSPLGQVNTEAFF. The CDR3 DNA reads as TGTGCCAGCTCACCTCTTGGACAGGTGAACACTGAAGCTTTCTTT.

The gene calls are TRBV5-4 and TRBJ1-2; possibly TRBD1 for D (5 bases). Trimming pared 1 base from V and 10 bases from J, leaving 11 bases between. Germline V CDR1 and CDR2: SGHNT, YYREEE (reference sequence). The CDR3 is made up of 12 amino acids. CDR3 loop: CASSLRGFNYTF. CDR3 nucleotides: TGTGCCAGCAGCTTGAGGGGATTTAACTACACCTTC.

This clone was picked up one time. The CDR3 region has the DNA TGTGCCAGCAGCTTCTCGGACAGAGGCTATGGCTACACCTTC. Protein: CASSFSDRGYGYTF. This rearrangement joins TRBV5-4 to TRBJ1-2; D might be TRBD1 (6 bases). The ends were cut back, 2 bases at V and 4 bases at J, with 12 bases in the middle. This CDR3 has 14 amino acids. In germline, CDR1 is SGHNT, CDR2 YYREEE (reference sequence).

The V call is TRBV10-3, the J call TRBJ2-5; 9 bases map to TRBD2. CDR1 and CDR2 (germline): ENHRY, SYGVKD. The CDR3 has 16 residues. V was clipped by 3 bases and J by 4 bases; unmatched bases: 9. The CDR3 DNA sequence: TGTGCCATCAGTGAAGGCGGGGGGGCGGGCGTAGAGACCCAGTACTTC. This gives the protein CAISEGGGAGVETQYF.

The chain couples TRBV6-6 to TRBJ1-5, with 8 bases identical to TRBD1. CDR3 length equals 15 residues. Germline V gene lookup returns CDR1 MNHNY and CDR2 SVGAGI (reference sequence). V shed 6 bases and J 2 bases; nucleotides not matched to a gene: 6. CDR3 DNA: TGTGCCAGCAGCCCCGGACAGGGTGGCAATCAGCCCCAGCATTTT. Translated: CASSPGQGGNQPQHF.

The V and J genes are TRBV19 and TRBJ1-1; D is undetermined. Trimming took 6 bases from V and 2 from J, leaving 13 bases between them. The CDR3 covers 14 residues. Germline CDR1 and CDR2: LNHDA and SQIVND (reference sequence). CDR3 sequence: CASSHRGLNTEAFF. The CDR3 DNA sequence: TGTGCCAGTAGCCACCGGGGATTAAACACTGAAGCTTTCTTT.